Shown below are 15 T cell receptor beta chains from a single sample sequenced in a study of T-cell memory formation after mild COVID-19. TCRdb recomputed calls from the 5' RACE reads with MiXCR, one row per CDR3 protein. The sample shows a few hundred thousand distinct CDR3 sequences, 13% to 15% of them seen only once. The sample taken for sequencing was PBMCs or a T cell subset sorted from them (not recorded which). Receptor source: a man aged 18 to 30 who had mild COVID-19 (a few samples of this study predate the infection). Cell type and time point are not known.

This clonotype has more than one count but fewer than ten. The chain links TRBV5-1 to TRBJ2-5; D is possibly TRBD1 or TRBD2 (5 bases each). CDR3 length equals 13 residues. Germline values: CDR1 SGHRS, CDR2 YFSETQ. V was cut by 6 bases and J by 5 bases, with 14 bases left in between. The CDR3: CASTPGAAETQYF. In nucleotides, the CDR3 is TGCGCCAGCACCCCCGGGGCAGCGGAGACCCAGTACTTC.

The chain recombines TRBV18 with TRBJ1-5, with unresolved D. CDR1 and CDR2 from the germline V gene are KGHSH and LQKENI. V gave up 0 bases and J gave up 0 bases, with 6 bases separating them. This CDR3 is 15 amino acids long. CDR3 sequence (DNA): TGTGCCAGCTCACCACCAGGGCCTAGCAATCAGCCCCAGCATTTT. Residues: CASSPPGPSNQPQHF.

This clonotype occurred a few times. CDR3 DNA: TGTGCCGCCTCCTCGGGGAGGGAAGCTTTCTTT. This gives the protein CAASSGREAFF. The J gene is TRBJ1-1, the V gene TRBV19; no firm D call. This CDR3 comprises 11 residues. Germline assignment: CDR1 LNHDA and CDR2 SQIVND (reference sequence). The V end was cut by 11 bases, the J end by 8 bases, with 15 bases between.

This clonotype was found a few times. This sequence joins TRBV20-1 and TRBJ2-3, with 7 positions matching TRBD1. Germline V gene sequence: CDR1 DFQATT, CDR2 SNEGSKA (reference sequence). Losses at the gene ends were 3 bases for V and 2 bases for J; bases not matched to a gene: 5. This CDR3 has 14 amino acids. The CDR3 here is CSASRDSLTDTQYF. CDR3 bases: TGCAGTGCTAGTCGGGACAGTCTCACAGATACGCAGTATTTT.

This clonotype was counted a few times. CDR3 sequence reads: CASSLGWAPNTEAFF. The CDR3 coding sequence is TGCGCCAGCAGCTTGGGGTGGGCGCCAAACACTGAAGCTTTCTTT. This chain joins TRBV5-1 and TRBJ1-1; the D is unclear. The CDR3 is 15 residues long. V dropped 0 bases and J dropped 2 bases, with 11 bases sitting between them. Germline V gene data show CDR1 as SGHRS and CDR2 as YFSETQ.

The V call is TRBV12-3 or TRBV12-4, the J call TRBJ1-6; D not resolved. The germline V and J ends were trimmed by 3 bases and 3 bases, with 9 bases remaining between them. This CDR3 has 15 residues. DNA for the CDR3: TGTGCCAGCAGTTTGGACCAGAGCTATAATTCACCCCTCCACTTT. Protein product: CASSLDQSYNSPLHF.

This clonotype turned up a few times. The gene calls are TRBV28 and TRBJ1-2; possibly TRBD1 for D (5 bases). V lost 4 bases and J 6 bases, leaving 15 bases between the germline ends. Germline CDR1 MDHEN, CDR2 SYDVKM. The length of the CDR3 is 14 residues. The CDR3 DNA sequence: TGTGCCAGCAGTTCCCGGGGACCGAGAAATGGCTACACCTTC. It specifies CASSSRGPRNGYTF.

The chain employs TRBV10-3 and TRBJ2-7; D may correspond to TRBD1 or TRBD2 (5 bases each). The V and J ends lost 2 bases and 0 bases respectively, with 14 bases between them. The CDR3 is made up of 16 amino acids. CDR1 and CDR2 (germline): ENHRY, SYGVKD. CDR3 nucleotides: TGTGCCATCAGTGAGGGGGGAGAGGGGAGCTCCTACGAGCAGTACTTC. This gives the protein CAISEGGEGSSYEQYF.

The rearrangement links TRBV20-1 to TRBJ2-2; TRBD2 might be the D (7 bases). The germline V gene has CDR1 DFQATT and CDR2 SNEGSKA (reference sequence). Trimming removed 6 bases from V and 4 bases from J, with 18 bases in between. The CDR3 length is 15 residues. The CDR3 DNA is TGCAGTGCGAAGGCCGCGCGGGGGCCCACCGGGGAGCTGTTTTTT. Its protein is CSAKAARGPTGELFF.

The chain employs TRBV6-5 and TRBJ1-4; the D is unclear. With 0 bases removed from V and 7 bases from J, the gap between germline ends came to 18 bases. The CDR3 spans 17 residues. Germline-derived CDR1 and CDR2 are MNHEY and SVGAGI. CDR3 residues: CASSYSRKVDGSEKLFF. CDR3 DNA sequence: TGTGCCAGCAGTTACTCGAGGAAAGTCGACGGGAGTGAAAAACTGTTTTTT.

This clonotype was seen repeatedly, ten times or more. J is TRBJ2-7 and V is TRBV7-9, with unresolved D. Germline-derived CDR1 and CDR2 are SEHNR and FQNEAQ (reference sequence). There are 13 residues in the CDR3. With 3 bases removed from V and 0 bases from J, the gap between germline ends came to 6 bases. In DNA, the CDR3 is TGTGCCAGCAGCTTCCAGACCTCCTACGAGCAGTACTTC. Translating gives CASSFQTSYEQYF.

The chain combines TRBV30 with TRBJ2-2; D unclear. With 3 bases removed from V and 5 bases from J, the gap between germline ends came to 4 bases. From germline, CDR1 is GTSNPN and CDR2 SVGIG (reference sequence). There are 11 residues in the CDR3. The CDR3 nucleotides read TGTGCCTGGAGCGTGACCGGGGAGCTGTTTTTT. The encoded protein is CAWSVTGELFF.

This clonotype was picked up a small number of times. The V gene is TRBV7-2, the J gene TRBJ2-5; 9 bases map to TRBD2. The J segment lost 7 bases and the V segment lost 2 bases, leaving 8 bases of the junction unmatched. The germline CDR1 and CDR2 sequences are SGHTA and FQGNSA. CDR3 length equals 15 residues. DNA for the CDR3: TGTGCCAGCAGCTTACAGGCGGGGGGGCCTGGGACCCAGTACTTC. It encodes CASSLQAGGPGTQYF.

This clonotype was seen a few times. V usage is TRBV6-5 and J usage is TRBJ1-1; possibly TRBD1 for D (6 bases). Between the trimmed V and J ends, which lost 2 bases and 3 bases, there was a span of 13 bases. The CDR3 contains 15 residues. Germline V lookup: CDR1 MNHEY, CDR2 SVGAGI. The CDR3 region has the DNA TGTGCCAGCAGTTACGGGTTCAGGGGAGACACTGAAGCTTTCTTT. The encoded protein is CASSYGFRGDTEAFF.

The V and J genes are TRBV7-9 and TRBJ1-3, with 7 bases lining up with TRBD1. The germline V gene has CDR1 SEHNR and CDR2 FQNEAQ (reference sequence). Losses at the gene ends were 3 bases for V and 4 bases for J; bases not matched to a gene: 9. The CDR3 runs 16 residues. The CDR3 region is CASSFLTGVSGNTIYF. CDR3 bases: TGTGCCAGCAGCTTCCTAACAGGGGTTTCGGGAAACACCATATATTTT. Drawing the rest from reference TRBV7-9 and TRBJ1-3, the complete variable domain is DTGVSQNPRHKITKRGQNVTFRCDPISEHNRLYWYRQTLGQGPEFLTYFQNEAQLEKSRLLSDRFSAERPKGSFSTLEIQRTEQGDSAMYLCASSFLTGVSGNTIYFGEGSWLTVV.